The subject of this entry is one TCR beta chain. Its antigen is currently unknown. Sequencing used immunoSEQ multiplex PCR; TCRdb keeps in-frame clones, though not all of them. The data hold tens of thousands of clones, with about 85% observed a single time. These data are taken from a study of T cell responses to AZD1222 COVID-19 vaccine. Study outcomes and limitations: The peak T cell response came first, and repertoires were sampled only after it. Vaccination with two AZD1222 doses was followed by a rise in Spike-specific TCR breadth and depth.

V shed 6 bases and J shed 0 bases, with 18 bases lying between them. Germline values: CDR1 SQVTM, CDR2 ANQGSEA. This CDR3 region has 15 residues. Sequencing was performed on peripheral blood, taken on day 0 of AZD1222 vaccination. The chain is built from TRBV29-1 and TRBJ2-7; possibly TRBD1 for D (6 bases). The sequence came from an adult in good health. The CDR3 sequence: CSVAFWTALSYEQYF. CDR3 DNA: TGCAGCGTGGCATTTTGGACAGCCCTCTCCTACGAGCAGTACTTC.